This entry lists 8 T cell receptor beta chains sequenced from one sample in a study of blood T cell repertoires in COVID-19. The data were produced by immunoSEQ multiplex PCR, yet TCRdb's version contains in-frame clones alone and is incomplete. The table has roughly 230,000 clones, approximately 80% seen once. The sample was peripheral blood. Receptor source: a man aged 35-49 years with acute or convalescent COVID-19.

The chain recombines TRBV15 with TRBJ1-3, with D unresolved. Germline CDR1 reads LNHNV; CDR2 reads YYDKDF (reference sequence). V was trimmed by 3 bases and J by 8 bases, leaving 14 bases between them. This CDR3 is 14 amino acids long. The CDR3 sequence: CATSSRVIFDTIYF. The CDR3 DNA is TGTGCCACCAGCAGTAGAGTAATCTTTGACACCATATATTTT.

This clone was detected only once. The chain is built from TRBV11-2 and TRBJ1-1; D unresolved. The CDR3 contains 15 residues. CDR1 is SGHAT and CDR2 is FQNNGV in the germline V gene. The V gene lost 0 bases and the J gene lost 9 bases, with 17 bases spanning the gap. CDR3 sequence: CASSLDSGRVGQAFF. The CDR3 nucleotides read TGTGCCAGCAGCTTAGATTCGGGGAGGGTGGGTCAAGCTTTCTTT.

This clone has a single count. The chain uses TRBV27 and TRBJ2-5; D possibly corresponds to TRBD2 (7 bases). This CDR3 has 14 amino acids. The V gene lost 2 bases and the J gene lost 5 bases, with 12 bases spanning the gap. From germline, CDR1 is MNHEY and CDR2 SMNVEV (reference sequence). The CDR3 region is CASSLRGGYETQYF. The CDR3 nucleotides are TGTGCCAGCAGTTTAAGGGGGGGCTACGAGACCCAGTACTTC.

The chain joins TRBV2 to TRBJ1-2, with 10 bases fitting TRBD1. Germline assignment: CDR1 SNHLY and CDR2 FYNNEI. The ends lost 6 bases at V and 8 bases at J; junction bases unmatched: 9. This CDR3 region has 14 residues. The CDR3 DNA reads TGTGCCAGCAGCGAAACGGGACAGGGGTCGGGCTACACCTTC. It translates to CASSETGQGSGYTF.

The chain recombines TRBV9 with TRBJ2-1; TRBD2 matches 9 bases. V gave up 3 bases and J gave up 4 bases; unmatched junction bases: 5. The CDR3 runs to 15 residues. Germline CDR1 and CDR2: SGDLS and YYNGEE. CDR3 nucleotides: TGTGCCAGCAGCGACCGACTAGCGGCTTACAATGAGCAGTTCTTC. This encodes CASSDRLAAYNEQFF.

This chain links TRBV2 with TRBJ2-1; 9 nucleotides match TRBD2. Trimming cost V 10 bases and J 10 bases; bases outside gene matches: 14. This CDR3 region has 14 residues. The germline V gene has CDR1 SNHLY and CDR2 FYNNEI. In DNA form, the CDR3 reads TGTGCCACCGAGAGATTAGCGGGAGACTGGGAGCAGTTCTTC. This encodes CATERLAGDWEQFF.

This chain uses TRBV7-9 with TRBJ2-1; 7 bases match TRBD1. J lost 4 bases, V lost 4 bases, and 7 bases had no gene match. Germline lookup yields CDR1 SEHNR and CDR2 FQNEAQ (reference sequence). The CDR3 is 15 residues long. DNA for the CDR3: TGTGCCAGCAGCTACCCCGGGACAGCATACAATGAGCAGTTCTTC. It encodes CASSYPGTAYNEQFF.

This clone was picked up many times. The chain carries TRBV2 and TRBJ2-7; TRBD1 is a possible D gene (6 bases). CDR3 size: 16 residues. Deletions cut 0 bases from V and 4 bases from J, with 16 bases between. Germline CDR1 and CDR2: SNHLY and FYNNEI. CDR3 region: CASSEAGAGDKYEQYF. The CDR3 DNA is TGTGCCAGCAGTGAAGCGGGGGCAGGGGATAAGTACGAGCAGTACTTC.